A single sample gave rise to the 20 T cell receptor beta chains below, sequenced in a study of CD8 T cells in Susac syndrome. When the RNA was reverse transcribed, random hexamers were used with an input of about 0.5 to 1 ug. TCRdb re-called the immunoSEQ multiplex PCR reads through MiXCR, storing one row per CDR3 protein. The data contain 120,000 or so distinct CDR3 sequences, roughly 94% of them singletons. The sequenced material came from CD8+ T cells from PBMCs. These receptors all come from a human donor with Susac syndrome.

With regard to this clonotype: One junction end does not reproduce the germline sequence, and a read error may be involved. This chain links TRBV5-8 with TRBJ2-1, with TRBD1 as a possible D gene (5 bases). Germline V lookup: CDR1 SGHTS, CDR2 YDEGEE. The length of the CDR3 is 8 residues. CDR3 loop: CASSSRVF. The CDR3 coding sequence is TGTGCCAGCAGCTCCAGGGTCTTC.

The J gene is TRBJ2-7, the V gene TRBV7-8, with TRBD2 as a possible D gene (5 bases). The length of the CDR3 is 15 residues. The germline CDR1 and CDR2 sequences are SGHVS and FQNEAQ. The V gene lost 2 bases and the J gene lost 1 base, with 12 bases spanning the gap. CDR3 DNA: TGTGCCAGCAGCTTAAGGCGGGTAGGGTCCTACGAGCAGTACTTC. Protein: CASSLRRVGSYEQYF.

The rearrangement links TRBV2 to TRBJ2-1; 8 bases match TRBD2. The junction had 21 bases not matched to a gene; V was cut back by 8 bases and J by 3 bases. Germline lookup yields CDR1 SNHLY and CDR2 FYNNEI. This CDR3 spans 19 amino acids. The CDR3 sequence is CASSLEPPGGEIVYNEQFF. The CDR3 DNA sequence: TGTGCCAGCTCCTTGGAACCCCCGGGGGGGGAAATTGTCTACAATGAGCAGTTCTTC. Together with reference TRBV2 and TRBJ2-1, the CDR3 gives the full variable domain: EPEVTQTPSHQVTQMGQEVILRCVPISNHLYFYWYRQILGQKVEFLVSFYNNEISEKSEIFDDQFSVERPDGSNFTLKIRSTKLEDSAMYFCASSLEPPGGEIVYNEQFFGPGTRLTVL.

This clonotype was counted a single time. This chain links TRBV7-2 with TRBJ2-7; a possible D gene is TRBD2 (6 bases). CDR1 and CDR2 (germline): SGHTA, FQGNSA. The ends were cut back, 5 bases at V and 1 base at J, with 12 bases in the middle. CDR3 size: 14 residues. The CDR3 protein is CASSGGTASYEQYF. The DNA of the CDR3 is TGTGCCAGCAGCGGGGGGACGGCTTCCTACGAGCAGTACTTC.

This rearrangement joins TRBV5-8 to TRBJ1-2; D may be TRBD1 (6 bases). The CDR3 covers 13 residues. The germline V gene encodes CDR1 SGHTS and CDR2 YDEGEE. V lost 0 bases and J 8 bases, leaving 11 bases between the germline ends. The CDR3 here is CASSLGQVWGYTF. In DNA, the CDR3 is TGTGCCAGCAGCTTGGGACAGGTCTGGGGCTACACCTTC. The full variable domain, completed using reference TRBV5-8 and TRBJ1-2, is EAGVTQSPTHLIKTRGQQATLRCSPISGHTSVYWYQQALGLGLQFLLWYDEGEERNRGNFPPRFSGRQFPNYSSELNVNALELEDSALYLCASSLGQVWGYTFGSGTRLTVV.

The chain joins TRBV11-3 to TRBJ1-1; D remains ambiguous. The V gene's germline CDR1 is SGHNT and CDR2 YENEEA. V lost 3 bases and J 4 bases, leaving 9 bases between the germline ends. The CDR3 runs to 13 residues. As DNA, the CDR3 is TGTGCCAGCAGCTTCGGTCCTGGCACTGAAGCTTTCTTT. Translation gives CASSFGPGTEAFF.

The V gene is TRBV29-1, the J gene TRBJ1-1; 7 bases line up with TRBD1. From germline, CDR1 is SQVTM and CDR2 ANQGSEA. The J segment lost 2 bases and the V segment lost 6 bases, leaving 6 bases of the junction unmatched. There are 13 residues in the CDR3. CDR3 in DNA: TGCAGCGTCTATGGGACAGCCAACACTGAAGCTTTCTTT. Amino acids: CSVYGTANTEAFF.

The rearrangement links TRBV14 to TRBJ2-7; 13 bases line up with TRBD2. Germline V gives CDR1 SGHDN, CDR2 FVKESK. V lost 3 bases, J lost 12 bases, and 5 bases stayed unmatched. The CDR3 is 13 amino acids. In DNA form, the CDR3 reads TGTGCCAGCAGCCACGGACTAGCGGGGGATTGGTACTTC. Translated, it gives CASSHGLAGDWYF.

V usage is TRBV4-1 and J usage is TRBJ2-4; D is uncertain. Between the trimmed V and J ends, which lost 1 base and 8 bases, there was a span of 9 bases. Germline V gene lookup returns CDR1 MGHRA and CDR2 YSYEKL. The CDR3 length is 13 residues. The CDR3 nucleotides are TGCGCCAGCAGCCAAGGACCGGCCTACATTCAGTACTTC. Amino acids: CASSQGPAYIQYF.

The chain links TRBV29-1 to TRBJ1-2; D not certain. Per the germline V gene, CDR1 is SQVTM and CDR2 is ANQGSEA. V shed 4 bases and J shed 5 bases, with 8 bases lying between them. The CDR3 covers 11 residues. Here the CDR3 DNA reads TGCAGCGTTGCCAAGGGATATGGCTACACCTTC. Protein: CSVAKGYGYTF.

The CDR3 reads CASSQAGGGTEAFF. The CDR3 DNA follows: TGCGCCAGCAGCCAAGCCGGGGGGGGAACTGAAGCTTTCTTT. J is TRBJ1-1 and V is TRBV4-3; a possible D gene is TRBD1 (5 bases). This CDR3 spans 14 amino acids. Looked up from germline, CDR1 is LGHNA and CDR2 is YSLEER. V gave up 1 base and J gave up 5 bases, with 11 bases separating them.

The CDR3 coding sequence is TGTGCCAGCAGTTACTTGGCCACAGATACGCAGTATTTT. This gives the protein CASSYLATDTQYF. The V gene is TRBV6-6, the J gene TRBJ2-3; D not certain. CDR1 is MNHNY, CDR2 SVGAGI, per germline (reference sequence). V was clipped by 1 base and J by 2 bases, with 4 bases between them. This CDR3 contains 13 residues.

The chain combines TRBV29-1 with TRBJ1-2; 7 positions match TRBD1. With 5 bases clipped from V and 8 bases from J, the junction kept 14 bases outside the gene matches. The CDR3 is 14 amino acids. CDR1 is SQVTM, CDR2 ANQGSEA, per germline. The CDR3 loop is CSVPWARTGGGYTF. In DNA form, the CDR3 reads TGCAGCGTTCCCTGGGCCCGGACAGGAGGCGGCTACACCTTC.

The V gene is TRBV19, the J gene TRBJ1-2; 8 bases agree with TRBD1. Trimming at V came to 7 bases and at J to 8 bases, leaving 6 bases not matched to a gene. This CDR3 contains 12 residues. Germline V CDR1 and CDR2: LNHDA, SQIVND (reference sequence). As DNA, the CDR3 is TGTGCCAGTACCGGGGACAGGCACGGCTACACCTTC. Amino acids: CASTGDRHGYTF.

V usage is TRBV29-1 and J usage is TRBJ2-5, with TRBD2 matching 8 bases. The germline V gene has CDR1 SQVTM and CDR2 ANQGSEA. The CDR3 sequence is 15 residues long. J gave up 3 bases and V 3 bases, and 9 bases lay outside the gene matches. The CDR3 spells CSVDNPGLVKETQYF. The CDR3 bases are TGCAGCGTTGATAATCCGGGACTAGTTAAAGAGACCCAGTACTTC. Full variable domain (missing parts from reference TRBV29-1 and TRBJ2-5): SAVISQKPSRDICQRGTSLTIQCQVDSQVTMMFWYRQQPGQSLTLIATANQGSEATYESGFVIDKFPISRPNLTFSTLTVSNMSPEDSSIYLCSVDNPGLVKETQYFGPGTRLLVL.

The J gene is TRBJ1-6, the V gene TRBV12-3 or TRBV12-4; D is uncertain. The length of the CDR3 is 16 residues. The V end lost 7 bases, the J end lost 6 bases, and 19 bases lay between the germline ends. The CDR3 protein is CASTLNGNSPNSPLHF. In DNA form, the CDR3 reads TGTGCCAGCACCCTGAACGGGAATAGCCCTAATTCACCCCTCCACTTT.

The chain recombines TRBV11-1 with TRBJ2-5; 7 positions agree with TRBD1. Trimming cost V 3 bases and J 0 bases; bases outside gene matches: 7. The CDR3 consists of 16 residues. The germline gives CDR1 SGHAT, CDR2 FQDESV (reference sequence). CDR3 DNA: TGTGCCAGCAGCTTCACGGGACAGATGTACCAAGAGACCCAGTACTTC. Translating it yields CASSFTGQMYQETQYF. The full variable domain, rest sourced from reference TRBV11-1 and TRBJ2-5, is EAEVAQSPRYKITEKSQAVAFWCDPISGHATLYWYRQILGQGPELLVQFQDESVVDDSQLPKDRFSAERLKGVDSTLKIQPAELGDSAMYLCASSFTGQMYQETQYFGPGTRLLVL.

The chain links TRBV27 to TRBJ2-5; 12 bases map to TRBD2. CDR1 and CDR2 (germline): MNHEY, SMNVEV (reference sequence). CDR3 length: 15 residues. V was pared by 3 bases and J by 5 bases, with 4 bases of the junction left unmatched. CDR3 bases: TGTGCCAGCAGTTTTCTAGCGGGGGGGCGGGAGACCCAGTACTTC. Protein: CASSFLAGGRETQYF.

The chain uses TRBV20-1 and TRBJ1-5; D call uncertain. Trimming stripped 0 bases from V and 0 bases from J, with 3 bases between. Germline V gene data show CDR1 as DFQATT and CDR2 as SNEGSKA (reference sequence). This CDR3 spans 13 amino acids. This CDR3 reads CSARDNSNQPQHF. In nucleotides, the CDR3 is TGCAGTGCTAGAGATAATAGCAATCAGCCCCAGCATTTT.

J is TRBJ2-5 and V is TRBV6-6; D gene unclear. The V and J ends lost 4 bases and 0 bases respectively, with 9 bases between them. Germline CDR1 is MNHNY and CDR2 is SVGAGI (reference sequence). CDR3 length equals 14 residues. The CDR3 reads CASSWVTHQETQYF. The DNA of the CDR3 is TGTGCCAGCAGTTGGGTGACACACCAAGAGACCCAGTACTTC.